This is a list of T cell receptor beta chains from one sample in a study of cytomegalovirus exposure and HLA in healthy donors. Libraries were prepared by immunoSEQ multiplex PCR; TCRdb keeps only in-frame clonotypes and omits some of them. Here the sample table reports over 75,000 clones. The sequenced sample consisted of PBMCs. The receptors were gathered from a man between 45 and 60 years old in good health and CMV-seronegative. CDR3s include the opening cysteine and the closing phenylalanine or tryptophan.

v_gene	CDR3aa
TRBV5-6	CASSWAQYTGELFF
TRBV28	CASSFLGQSLHQPQHF
TRBV18	CASSPPSRPGTEAFF
TRBV19	CASSDLQAQGTNEQFF
TRBV18	CASSPPRLLAGGANTGELFF
TRBV9	CASSVTGTGVQPQHF
TRBV7-3	CASSLKGGASYNEQFF
TRBV4-1	CASSQGAREPGELFF
TRBV5-1	CASSFQTGGVGYTF
TRBV18	CASSPVQGVGEQYF
TRBV29-1	CSVQTTGGRGETQYF
TRBV2	CASSVAQPQSGNTIYF
TRBV6-5	CASSSTGIQPQHF
TRBV5-6	CASSVGGQGADGYTF
TRBV11-2	CASSPAGTDTQYF
TRBV19	CASIPGNMNTEAFF
TRBV2	CASSEWQGGTTDTQYF
TRBV9	CASTLDWLTGELFF
TRBV11-2	CASSRPGLASYEQYF
TRBV29-1	CSVMGSLNTEAFF
TRBV2	CASRAEGGQYF
TRBV27	CASSLDTGELFF
TRBV19	CASSIVMGQGLGYTF
TRBV27	CASSSDGYRTDTQYF
TRBV18	CASSPQEGETQYF
TRBV19	CASSRTGDTGELFF
TRBV5-8	CASSLDRVDTQYF
TRBV6-5	CASSYDRGYGNTIYF
TRBV5-4	CASSQQGGETQYF
TRBV6-5	CASSSAGKTGNTIYF
TRBV7-9	CASSPRMRNEQYF
TRBV9	CASSADTVSYEQYF
TRBV28	CASSLWGASHYEQYF
TRBV6-5	CASSYSGRGGNTIYF
TRBV28	CASSRAGTGWSYEQYF
TRBV7-2	CASSQGQGYEKLFF